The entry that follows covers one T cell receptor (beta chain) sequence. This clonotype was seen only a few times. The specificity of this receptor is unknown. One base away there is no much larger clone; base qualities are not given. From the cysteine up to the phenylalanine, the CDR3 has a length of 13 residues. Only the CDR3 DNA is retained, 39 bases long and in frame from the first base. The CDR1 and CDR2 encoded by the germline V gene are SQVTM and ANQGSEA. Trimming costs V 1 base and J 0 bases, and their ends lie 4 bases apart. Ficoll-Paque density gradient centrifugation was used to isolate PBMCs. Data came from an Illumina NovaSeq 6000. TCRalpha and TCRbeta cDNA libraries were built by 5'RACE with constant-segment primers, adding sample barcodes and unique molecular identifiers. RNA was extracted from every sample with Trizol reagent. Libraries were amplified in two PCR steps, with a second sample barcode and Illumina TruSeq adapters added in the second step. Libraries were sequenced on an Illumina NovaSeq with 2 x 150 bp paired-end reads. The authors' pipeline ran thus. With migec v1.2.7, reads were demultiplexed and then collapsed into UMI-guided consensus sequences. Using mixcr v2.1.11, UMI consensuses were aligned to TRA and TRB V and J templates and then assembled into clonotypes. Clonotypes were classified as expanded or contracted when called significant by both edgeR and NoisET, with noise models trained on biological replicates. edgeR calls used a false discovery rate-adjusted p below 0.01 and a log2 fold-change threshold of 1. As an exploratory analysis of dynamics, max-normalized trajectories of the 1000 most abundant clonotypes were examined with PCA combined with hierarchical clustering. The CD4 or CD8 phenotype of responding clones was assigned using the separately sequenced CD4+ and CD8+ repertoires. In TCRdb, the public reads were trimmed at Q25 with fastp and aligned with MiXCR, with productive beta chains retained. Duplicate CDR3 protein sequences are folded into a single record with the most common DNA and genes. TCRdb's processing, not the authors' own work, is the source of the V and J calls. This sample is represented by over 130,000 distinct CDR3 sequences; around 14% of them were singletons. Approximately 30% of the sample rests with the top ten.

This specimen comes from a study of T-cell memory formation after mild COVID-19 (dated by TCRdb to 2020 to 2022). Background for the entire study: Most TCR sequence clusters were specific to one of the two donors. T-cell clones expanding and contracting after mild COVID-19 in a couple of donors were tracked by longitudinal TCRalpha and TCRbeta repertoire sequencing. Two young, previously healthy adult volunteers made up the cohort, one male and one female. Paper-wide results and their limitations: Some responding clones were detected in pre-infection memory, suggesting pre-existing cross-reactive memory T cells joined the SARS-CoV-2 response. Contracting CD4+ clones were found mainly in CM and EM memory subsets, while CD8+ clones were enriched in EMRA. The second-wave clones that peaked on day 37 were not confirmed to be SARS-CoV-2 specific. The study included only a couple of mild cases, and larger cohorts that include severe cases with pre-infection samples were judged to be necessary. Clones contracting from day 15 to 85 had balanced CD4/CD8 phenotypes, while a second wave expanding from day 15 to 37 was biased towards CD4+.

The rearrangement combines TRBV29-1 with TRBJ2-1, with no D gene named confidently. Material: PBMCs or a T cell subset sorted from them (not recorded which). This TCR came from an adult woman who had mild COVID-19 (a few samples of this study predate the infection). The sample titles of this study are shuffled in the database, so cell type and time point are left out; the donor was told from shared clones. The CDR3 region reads CSVEGHSYNEQFF. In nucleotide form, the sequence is TGCAGCGTTGAAGGACACTCCTACAATGAGCAGTTCTTC.